This T cell receptor beta chain was profiled in a study of blood T cell repertoires in COVID-19. Study overall: Some COVID-19 samples were acute and others convalescent; all came from the United States, Italy and Spain. Sample material is recorded as cDNA or gDNA derived from T cells, B-cell-depleted T cells, or PBMCs.

Authors' analysis steps: How many nucleated cells were present was estimated from reference gene primer amplification. Profiling relied on immunoSEQ multiplex PCR, and the TCRdb table lists in-frame clones only, not all of them. The V and J calls and clone size are taken from that table; D and trimming were inferred from the DNA. The table has 100,000 to 150,000 clones, about 83% seen once. The CDR3 has 17 amino acids. The V and J ends lost 0 bases and 0 bases respectively, with 15 bases between them. Germline loops: CDR1 MNHEY, CDR2 SMNVEV (reference sequence). The sequenced sample consisted of peripheral blood. V usage is TRBV27 and J usage is TRBJ2-7, with a weak D call TRBD2 (5 bases). The receptor's source is a man in his 70s with acute or convalescent COVID-19. The CDR3 protein is CASSLSIEGRSSYEQYF. The CDR3 DNA is TGTGCCAGCAGTTTATCGATAGAGGGCCGCAGCTCCTACGAGCAGTACTTC.